This note documents a single TCR beta chain sequence. Its binding antigen is unknown. Base qualities were left out, and no much larger clone turns up one base away. This entry comes from a study of graft-versus-host responses after intestinal transplantation (dated by TCRdb to the early 2020s). Regarding the research as a whole: Multivisceral, liver-intestinal, or isolated intestinal transplants were received by the recipients. Every recipient was given anti-thymocyte globulin induction, followed by roughly 3 years of maintenance tacrolimus and steroids. After intestinal transplantation, graft-versus-host and host-versus-graft alloreactive T cell clones in the graft, circulation and bone marrow were tracked using bulk TCR-beta CDR3 sequencing. To identify alloreactive clones, pre-transplant mixed lymphocyte reaction products were sequenced and then compared with unstimulated pre-transplant donor and recipient T cells. A cohort of 24 intestinal transplant recipients, including one retransplant, was enrolled, and 3 patients lacking pretransplant specimens were excluded. A peak of at least 4% donor T cells among recipient peripheral blood mononuclear cells was the definition used for donor T cell macrochimerism. Rather than being sequenced by the commercial service, samples from a few later patients were sequenced in-house on an Illumina MiSeq and processed with MiXCR.

Libraries were constructed by the immunoSEQ multiplex PCR assay. In most patients, genomic DNA was isolated using the Qiagen DNeasy Blood and Tissue Kit and sent frozen to Adaptive Biotechnologies for TCR sequencing. For most patients, high-throughput TCR-beta CDR3 sequencing of genomic DNA was performed by Adaptive Biotechnologies. Per the authors' processing: Adaptive's ImmunoSEQ software was the source of the TCR sequencing data for 15 to 20 patients, while a few other patients were processed with MiXCR and VDJtools. To correct CD4 versus CD8 sorting errors, any sequence found in both subsets at a frequency ratio below 5:1 was removed. CDR3 nucleotide sequences shared between donor and recipient were removed because their origin could not be assigned. To count as alloreactive, a clone needed at least 2-fold expansion over unstimulated cells and a minimum CFSE-low frequency of 0.002% (template counts) or 0.001% (read counts). Clones detected in sequenced pre-transplant spleen, lymph node, or MLR CFSE-low populations of the donor or recipient were defined as mappable. The cumulative frequency of alloreactive clones was calculated as a percentage of all sequences, weighted by copy number. The table comes from immuneACCESS by way of TCRdb, which keeps in-frame sequences with V and J called. Part of the clones is missing from these tables; in studies checked, under half for an unresolved V gene and the rest for unknown reasons. That table supplies the V and J calls and clone size; D and trimming were determined from the DNA. The sample data list tens of thousands of clones, and over 90% of these were observed just once. The ten top clones hold more than 0.2% of the sample.

Reading the label with the study, this specimen's time point is: cells obtained before transplantation from donor or recipient. CD3+CD4+ and CD3+CD8+ populations were FACS-sorted from unstimulated pre-transplant donor and recipient cells taken from spleen or lymph nodes. From a lookup of the germline V gene, CDR1 and CDR2 are MDHEN and SYDVKM. Counted from cysteine to phenylalanine, this CDR3 has 12 amino acids. Of all the DNA, just the CDR3 is kept, 36 bases in frame from base 1. At the junction V is shortened by 4 bases and J by 5 bases, with 6 bases in between. Study-level results and caveats: Conclusions were limited by the relatively low number and heterogeneity of intestinal transplant patients. High GvH to HvG T cell clonal ratios were observed in the allografts of patients with donor T cell macrochimerism. GvH clones were found in recipient bone marrow, and some of the GvH clones appeared earlier in ileal mucosa or blood, which is consistent with an intestinal mucosal origin. Early after transplant, peak levels of circulating GvH clones were associated with declines in HvG clones.

The rearranged chain carries TRBV28 and TRBJ1-5, with no confidently assigned D gene. This clonotype originated in a human donor who was the organ donor for an intestinal transplant. This specimen was unstimulated CD8+ T cells sorted from spleen or lymph node cells, taken before transplant. The CDR3 loop reads CASSYGDQPQHF. The nucleotides are TGTGCCAGCAGTTACGGGGATCAGCCCCAGCATTTT.